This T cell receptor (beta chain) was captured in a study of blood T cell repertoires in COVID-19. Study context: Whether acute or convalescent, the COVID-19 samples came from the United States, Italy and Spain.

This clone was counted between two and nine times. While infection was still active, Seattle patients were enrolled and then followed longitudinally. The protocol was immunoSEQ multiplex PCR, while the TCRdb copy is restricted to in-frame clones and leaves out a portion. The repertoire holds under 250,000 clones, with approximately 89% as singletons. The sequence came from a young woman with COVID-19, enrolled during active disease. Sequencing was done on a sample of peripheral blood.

CDR3 sequence reads: CASTQGNTEAFF. For the CDR3, the DNA is TGCGCCAGCACACAGGGTAACACTGAAGCTTTCTTT. V is TRBV5-1 and J is TRBJ1-1; weak D call: TRBD1 (6 bases). The V end was cut by 6 bases, the J end by 2 bases, with 8 bases between. The CDR3 totals 12 residues. Germline CDR1 is SGHRS and CDR2 is YFSETQ.